This T cell receptor beta chain was found in a study of control samples from healthy donors and cancer patients. The CDR3 consists of 15 residues. The germline V gene has CDR1 SGHTA and CDR2 FQGNSA. Trimming left V 6 bases short and J 0 bases short, with 14 bases between. Clones were sequenced by immunoSEQ multiplex PCR, and TCRdb holds only the in-frame ones, with some missing. Found here are approximately 40,000 clones, 90% to 95% of them singletons; the top ten hold roughly 3.5%. The clonotype was recovered from a woman between 45 and 65 years old in good health. The chain carries TRBV7-2 and TRBJ1-1; a possible D gene is TRBD1 (6 bases). What was sequenced was blood. CDR3 region: CASRRQRGMNTEAFF. CDR3 bases: TGTGCCAGCAGGCGCCAAAGGGGGATGAACACTGAAGCTTTCTTT. The full variable domain, rest sourced from reference TRBV7-2 and TRBJ1-1, is GAGVSQSPSNKVTEKGKDVELRCDPISGHTALYWYRQSLGQGLEFLIYFQGNSAPDKSGLPSDRFSAERTGGSVSTLTIQRTQQEDSAVYLCASRRQRGMNTEAFFGQGTRLTVV.